Shown below are 24 T cell receptor beta chains from a single sample sequenced in a study of cytomegalovirus exposure and HLA in healthy donors. 13 Jbeta primers and 60 Vbeta primers were used for the PCR. Generated by immunoSEQ multiplex PCR, the TCRdb table keeps only in-frame clones and is missing some. The sample includes 200,000 to 250,000 clones, approximately 78% of them seen just once. Sequencing input: PBMCs. These receptors were collected from a woman in her forties in good health and CMV-seronegative.

This chain joins TRBV2 and TRBJ1-3, with TRBD1 identical over 7 bases. The V gene's germline CDR1 is SNHLY and CDR2 FYNNEI. The CDR3 covers 15 residues. The V gene end was trimmed by 6 bases and the J gene end by 0 bases; junction bases not matched to a gene: 5. As DNA, the CDR3 is TGTGCCAGCAGCGGGGGACAGTACTCTGGAAACACCATATATTTT. It is translated as CASSGGQYSGNTIYF. The entire variable domain, with the rest obtained from reference TRBV2 and TRBJ1-3, is as follows: EPEVTQTPSHQVTQMGQEVILRCVPISNHLYFYWYRQILGQKVEFLVSFYNNEISEKSEIFDDQFSVERPDGSNFTLKIRSTKLEDSAMYFCASSGGQYSGNTIYFGEGSWLTVV.

The rearrangement uses TRBV12-5 and TRBJ2-1; the match to TRBD2 covers 9 bases. The CDR3 extends over 19 amino acids. V trimming: 0 bases; J trimming: 7 bases; junction bases outside the gene matches: 16. Germline values: CDR1 LGHNT, CDR2 FRNRAP. Here the CDR3 DNA reads TGTGCTAGTGGTTTGGTAAATTGGTGGGCTAGCGGGATAGGGAATGAGCAGTTCTTC. Its translation: CASGLVNWWASGIGNEQFF.

In its sample, this clone was seen once. The identical CDR3 is also encoded by other nucleotide sequences in the sample. The chain couples TRBV5-1 to TRBJ2-5, with 9 bases aligning to TRBD2. Germline V lookup: CDR1 SGHRS, CDR2 YFSETQ. J lost 5 bases, V lost 0 bases, and 5 bases had no gene match. This CDR3 comprises 15 residues. The CDR3 DNA reads as TGCGCCAGCAGCTTGGTTAGCGGGAGCGGTGAGACCCAGTACTTC. Residues: CASSLVSGSGETQYF.

The rearrangement joins TRBV6-1 to TRBJ2-1, with 10 bases identical to TRBD2. Germline V gene data show CDR1 as MNHNS and CDR2 as SASEGT. The CDR3 extends over 16 amino acids. The V segment lost 1 base and the J segment 8 bases; nucleotides outside the gene matches: 8. In DNA form, the CDR3 reads TGTGCCAGCAGTGAAGGGACTAGCGGTTTTCTAGATGAGCAGTTCTTC. This codes for CASSEGTSGFLDEQFF.

V usage is TRBV2 and J usage is TRBJ2-7; D is possibly TRBD1 (6 bases). CDR3 length equals 11 residues. V dropped 5 bases and J dropped 7 bases, with 9 bases sitting between them. CDR1 and CDR2 (germline): SNHLY, FYNNEI. This chain's CDR3 is CASSFQGEQYF. CDR3 DNA: TGTGCCAGCAGTTTTCAGGGGGAGCAGTACTTC. The entire variable domain, with the rest obtained from reference TRBV2 and TRBJ2-7, is as follows: EPEVTQTPSHQVTQMGQEVILRCVPISNHLYFYWYRQILGQKVEFLVSFYNNEISEKSEIFDDQFSVERPDGSNFTLKIRSTKLEDSAMYFCASSFQGEQYFGPGTRLTVT.

CDR3 DNA: TGTGCCAGCAGCGTAGGGCAGTTCACTGAAGCTTTCTTT. Protein sequence: CASSVGQFTEAFF. The V call is TRBV9, the J call TRBJ1-1; D is undetermined. The germline V and J ends were trimmed by 0 bases and 4 bases, with 7 bases remaining between them. The CDR3 has 13 residues. The V gene's germline CDR1 is SGDLS and CDR2 YYNGEE. The whole variable domain, filled in from reference TRBV9 and TRBJ1-1, reads DSGVTQTPKHLITATGQRVTLRCSPRSGDLSVYWYQQSLDQGLQFLIQYYNGEERAKGNILERFSAQQFPDLHSELNLSSLELGDSALYFCASSVGQFTEAFFGQGTRLTVV.

The chain has TRBV27 and TRBJ2-2, with 8 bases identical to TRBD2. The CDR3 runs 17 residues. After removal of 6 bases from V and 2 bases from J, the junction contained 11 bases not matched to a gene. The V gene's germline CDR1 is MNHEY and CDR2 SMNVEV (reference sequence). The CDR3 DNA is TGTGCCAGCAGCTCAACCCCTGCGGGGGGAAACACCGGGGAGCTGTTTTTT. This translates into CASSSTPAGGNTGELFF.

The chain is built from TRBV28 and TRBJ1-4, with TRBD1 identical over 9 bases. CDR3 length equals 16 residues. V shed 7 bases and J 6 bases; nucleotides not matched to a gene: 12. Looked up from germline, CDR1 is MDHEN and CDR2 is SYDVKM. The CDR3 here is CASILGTGMNDEKLFF. CDR3 nucleotides: TGTGCCAGCATCTTGGGGACAGGGATGAATGATGAAAAACTGTTTTTT. The variable domain in full, completed from reference TRBV28 and TRBJ1-4, reads DVKVTQSSRYLVKRTGEKVFLECVQDMDHENMFWYRQDPGLGLRLIYFSYDVKMKEKGDIPEGYSVSREKKERFSLILESASTNQTSMYLCASILGTGMNDEKLFFGSGTQLSVL.

This rearrangement joins TRBV9 to TRBJ1-2, with 7 bases that match TRBD1. The germline CDR1 and CDR2 sequences are SGDLS and YYNGEE. With 0 bases clipped from V and 8 bases from J, the junction kept 13 bases outside the gene matches. The CDR3 sequence is 16 residues long. The DNA for the CDR3 is TGTGCCAGCAGCGTAGCAACCCGGCAGGGGGTACGCGGCTACACCTTC. Translated: CASSVATRQGVRGYTF.

This sequence joins TRBV27 and TRBJ2-2; D is perhaps TRBD2 (5 bases). Looked up from germline, CDR1 is MNHEY and CDR2 is SMNVEV (reference sequence). The V end was cut by 8 bases, the J end by 3 bases, with 13 bases between. The CDR3 length is 14 residues. The CDR3 DNA sequence: TGTGCCAGCTGCGTAGCGTACTACACCGGGGAGCTGTTTTTT. This codes for CASCVAYYTGELFF.

The V and J genes are TRBV9 and TRBJ2-2; 8 nucleotides match TRBD1. CDR1 and CDR2 (germline): SGDLS, YYNGEE. V was clipped by 4 bases and J by 4 bases; unmatched bases: 15. The CDR3 is made up of 18 amino acids. The DNA of the CDR3 is TGTGCCAGCAGCTTCCACTCAGGGGGCGTCGTCGGCACCGGGGAGCTGTTTTTT. Protein sequence: CASSFHSGGVVGTGELFF.

The rearrangement uses TRBV6-1 and TRBJ2-1; D call uncertain. Trimming removed 6 bases from V and 7 bases from J, with 19 bases in between. The V gene's germline CDR1 is MNHNS and CDR2 SASEGT. This CDR3 is built from 15 residues. CDR3 nucleotides: TGTGCCAGCAGCCCCGGCCGGCTAGTCGGGAATGAGCAGTTCTTC. Translating it yields CASSPGRLVGNEQFF.

This clone was detected only a few times. The chain employs TRBV14 and TRBJ2-7; perhaps TRBD1 as D (6 bases). V was pared by 2 bases and J by 1 base, with 12 bases between. This CDR3 spans 15 amino acids. The V gene's germline CDR1 is SGHDN and CDR2 FVKESK. This CDR3 reads CASSQILGGSYEQYF. In DNA form, the CDR3 reads TGTGCCAGCAGCCAAATTCTAGGGGGTTCCTACGAGCAGTACTTC. The full variable domain, completed using reference TRBV14 and TRBJ2-7, is EAGVTQFPSHSVIEKGQTVTLRCDPISGHDNLYWYRRVMGKEIKFLLHFVKESKQDESGMPNNRFLAERTGGTYSTLKVQPAELEDSGVYFCASSQILGGSYEQYFGPGTRLTVT.

V and J are TRBV5-1 and TRBJ2-7, with 8 nucleotides matching TRBD1. Trimming took 0 bases from V and 2 from J; bases not matched to a gene: 4. Germline V gene lookup returns CDR1 SGHRS and CDR2 YFSETQ. The CDR3 extends over 15 amino acids. For the CDR3, the DNA is TGCGCCAGCAGCTTGGCGGCAGGGGGCCCCTACGAGCAGTACTTC. Encoded protein: CASSLAAGGPYEQYF.

This clone appeared once. V and J are TRBV28 and TRBJ2-3; a possible D gene is TRBD1 (7 bases). Germline V gives CDR1 MDHEN, CDR2 SYDVKM. The germline V and J ends were trimmed by 10 bases and 1 base, with 15 bases remaining between them. This CDR3 contains 14 residues. This CDR3 is CATSRRGRTDTQYF. The CDR3 DNA reads as TGTGCCACCTCCCGGAGGGGGCGCACAGATACGCAGTATTTT.

This chain links TRBV27 with TRBJ1-2, with D tentatively TRBD1 (6 bases). V was cut by 5 bases and J by 7 bases, with 17 bases left in between. Germline assignment: CDR1 MNHEY and CDR2 SMNVEV (reference sequence). This CDR3 has 14 amino acids. The CDR3 loop reads CASSPVGYRVGYTF. The CDR3, as DNA: TGTGCCAGCAGTCCCGTGGGTTACAGGGTTGGCTACACCTTC.

The sample holds a few counts of this clone. The chain carries TRBV20-1 and TRBJ2-1; a weak D match, TRBD1 (5 bases). V was shortened by 6 bases and J by 12 bases, with 15 bases between the two germline ends. The CDR3 is 11 residues long. The V gene's germline CDR1 is DFQATT and CDR2 SNEGSKA (reference sequence). CDR3: CSALKGWGQFF. The DNA of the CDR3 is TGCAGTGCGTTGAAGGGGTGGGGGCAGTTCTTC.

V gene TRBV9 combines with J gene TRBJ2-3, with D perhaps TRBD2 (6 bases). The CDR3 sequence is 17 residues long. Trimming pared 2 bases from V and 2 bases from J, leaving 18 bases between. Germline V CDR1 and CDR2: SGDLS, YYNGEE. In DNA form, the CDR3 reads TGTGCCAGCAGCGTTTTCGGGGGAAGCCTTTTCACAGATACGCAGTATTTT. It translates to CASSVFGGSLFTDTQYF.

This clone was counted a few times. The V gene is TRBV6-1, the J gene TRBJ2-7, with D unclear. CDR3 length equals 14 residues. Trimming took 2 bases from V and 0 from J, leaving 8 bases between them. The germline V gene encodes CDR1 MNHNS and CDR2 SASEGT. CDR3 bases: TGTGCCAGCAGTGAAATAACAGACTCCTACGAGCAGTACTTC. The encoded protein is CASSEITDSYEQYF.

V usage is TRBV11-2 and J usage is TRBJ2-5; D possibly corresponds to TRBD2 (6 bases). Germline loops: CDR1 SGHAT, CDR2 FQNNGV. The germline V and J ends were trimmed by 5 bases and 11 bases, with 12 bases remaining between them. The CDR3 consists of 11 residues. The CDR3 nucleotides are TGTGCCAGCAGCCTTCGTCGGGAGCAGTACTTC. This sequence encodes CASSLRREQYF.

In this sample, this clone turned up once. This chain links TRBV6-5 with TRBJ1-2; TRBD1 matches at 9 bases. V lost 8 bases and J lost 6; bases outside the gene matches: 13. Germline V gives CDR1 MNHEY, CDR2 SVGAGI. This CDR3 is built from 15 residues. This CDR3 reads CASRRGYRGLDGYTF. In DNA, the CDR3 is TGTGCCAGCCGTAGGGGATACAGGGGGCTGGATGGCTACACCTTC.

J is TRBJ2-3 and V is TRBV7-2; 8 nucleotides agree with TRBD2. CDR1 and CDR2 (germline): SGHTA, FQGNSA. This CDR3 contains 15 residues. The V and J ends lost 3 bases and 0 bases, in that order; junction bases with no gene match: 2. CDR3: CASSFSGASTDTQYF. The CDR3 DNA reads TGTGCCAGCAGCTTTAGCGGGGCAAGCACAGATACGCAGTATTTT.

The V and J genes are TRBV5-1 and TRBJ2-5, with TRBD2 matching 11 bases. Losses at the gene ends were 3 bases for V and 1 base for J; bases not matched to a gene: 11. Germline V lookup: CDR1 SGHRS, CDR2 YFSETQ. The CDR3 contains 18 residues. DNA of the CDR3: TGCGCCAGCAGCTCCTATACCCATGGACTAGCGGGCCAAGAGACCCAGTACTTC. Protein: CASSSYTHGLAGQETQYF.

The V gene is TRBV29-1, the J gene TRBJ1-1; TRBD1 is a possible D gene (6 bases). V was clipped by 6 bases and J by 2 bases, with 13 bases between them. The germline CDR1 and CDR2 sequences are SQVTM and ANQGSEA. This CDR3 has 13 amino acids. DNA of the CDR3: TGCAGCGTGACAGGACAAGCCAACACTGAAGCTTTCTTT. Translation: CSVTGQANTEAFF.